This T cell receptor (beta chain) was sequenced for a study of Ad26.COV2.S vaccination and SARS-CoV-2 variants. Turning to the study itself: Donor allocation was to the COV1001 Ad26.COV2.S trial arm.

From germline, CDR1 is SGHDT and CDR2 YYEEEE. The CDR3 sequence is 14 residues long. V shed 6 bases and J shed 5 bases, with 17 bases lying between them. Generated by immunoSEQ multiplex PCR, the TCRdb table keeps only in-frame clones and is missing some. This sample carries 300,000 to 400,000 clones, approximately 90% of them seen once, and the ten largest clones take around 6.1%. Stated treatment: some 20 received Ad26.COV2.S at low or high dose, single or two shots; five or six received placebo; per-sample allocation not given. Day 63 after the first vaccine or placebo injection was the time point for sampling.

The specimen was peripheral blood, collected in a trial of Ad26.COV2.S vaccine versus placebo. The chain employs TRBV5-6 and TRBJ2-5; a weak D match, TRBD1 (6 bases). This TCR was recovered from a person aged 18-65 years who received the Ad26.COV2.S COVID-19 vaccine or a placebo. CDR3 amino acids: CASNQGSQGETQYF. CDR3 DNA sequence: TGTGCCAGCAACCAGGGGTCCCAGGGGGAGACCCAGTACTTC.